This T cell receptor beta chain was sequenced during a study of cytomegalovirus exposure and HLA in healthy donors. Study results and limitations: In vitro experiments confirmed that a few CMV-associated chains were specific for CMV antigens. Available immune exposure information was restricted to CMV serostatus only. Based on reports, TCR beta sequences accurately predicted HLA-A and HLA-B alleles for most subjects.

A multiplex PCR was run with 60 Vbeta primers and 13 Jbeta primers. Generated by immunoSEQ multiplex PCR, the TCRdb table keeps only in-frame clones and is missing some. The sample holds approximately 91,000 clones, approximately 77% seen once. Germline values: CDR1 SGHNT, CDR2 YYREEE (reference sequence). This CDR3 is 12 amino acids long. V lost 5 bases, J lost 7 bases, and 1 base stayed unmatched. To note about this clone: Its antigen is still unknown.

Sampled while nominally healthy, donors likely had unrecorded immune exposures. Input material: PBMCs. The chain is built from TRBV5-4 and TRBJ1-5; 9 positions agree with TRBD1. The clonotype was recovered from a human donor in good health. The CDR3 DNA follows: TGTGCCAGCAGGGACAGGGGACAGCCCCAGCATTTT. Encoded protein: CASRDRGQPQHF.